This section outlines one T cell receptor (beta chain) sequence together with its context. Its antigen is undetermined. Germline trimming cut 6 bases from V and 8 bases from J; bases unmatched to any gene: 6. This CDR3 spans 14 amino acids. Germline loops: CDR1 SGHTA, CDR2 FQGTGA. The sample belongs to a study of T cell responses to AZD1222 COVID-19 vaccine. TCRdb's copy holds only in-frame clones and misses some; the assay was immunoSEQ multiplex PCR. The data contain about 120,000 clones, 80% to 90% of them singletons. Study-wide results and caveats: The number of AZD1222 recipients seropositive at baseline was only 6 or 7. The reported proportion of spike-specific TCRs targeting unmutated variant regions was nearly half. Most donors were white British and more were female, and clonal diversity was possibly underestimated.

J is TRBJ1-4 and V is TRBV7-3, with 10 bases matching TRBD1. The sample here was peripheral blood, taken on day 0 of AZD1222 vaccination. The clonotype was recovered from an adult in good health. The CDR3 reads CASRGQGESEKLFF. The CDR3 DNA is TGTGCCAGCAGAGGACAGGGGGAGTCGGAAAAACTGTTTTTT.